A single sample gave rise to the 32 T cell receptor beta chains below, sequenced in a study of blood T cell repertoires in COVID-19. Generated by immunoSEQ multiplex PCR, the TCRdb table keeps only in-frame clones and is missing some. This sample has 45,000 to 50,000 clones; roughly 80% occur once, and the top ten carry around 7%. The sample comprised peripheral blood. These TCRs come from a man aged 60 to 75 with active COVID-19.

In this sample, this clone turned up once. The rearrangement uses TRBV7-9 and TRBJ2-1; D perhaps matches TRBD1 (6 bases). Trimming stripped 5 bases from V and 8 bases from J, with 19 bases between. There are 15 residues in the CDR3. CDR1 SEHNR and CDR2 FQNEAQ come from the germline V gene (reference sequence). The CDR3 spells CASSTRDKSWDEQFF. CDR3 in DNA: TGTGCCAGCAGCACCCGGGACAAGTCCTGGGATGAGCAGTTCTTC. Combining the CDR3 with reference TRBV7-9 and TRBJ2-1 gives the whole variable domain DTGVSQNPRHKITKRGQNVTFRCDPISEHNRLYWYRQTLGQGPEFLTYFQNEAQLEKSRLLSDRFSAERPKGSFSTLEIQRTEQGDSAMYLCASSTRDKSWDEQFFGPGTRLTVL.

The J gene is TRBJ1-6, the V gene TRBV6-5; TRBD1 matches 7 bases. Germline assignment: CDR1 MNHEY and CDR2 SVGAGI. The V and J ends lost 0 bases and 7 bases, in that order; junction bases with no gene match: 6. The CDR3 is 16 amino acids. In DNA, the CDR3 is TGTGCCAGCAGTTACTCTCAAGGGACAGCAAATTCACCCCTCCACTTT. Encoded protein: CASSYSQGTANSPLHF.

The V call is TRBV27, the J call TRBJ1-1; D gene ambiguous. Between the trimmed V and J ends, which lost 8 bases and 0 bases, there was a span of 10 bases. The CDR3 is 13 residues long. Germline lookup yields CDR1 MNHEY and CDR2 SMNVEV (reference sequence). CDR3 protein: CASRTLMNTEAFF. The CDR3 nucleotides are TGTGCCAGCCGAACTCTCATGAACACTGAAGCTTTCTTT.

CDR3 sequence reads: CASSRSGGFTDTQYF. As DNA, the CDR3 is TGTGCCAGCAGTCGGAGCGGGGGGTTCACAGATACGCAGTATTTT. V usage is TRBV2 and J usage is TRBJ2-3, with 9 bases lining up with TRBD2. The CDR3 spans 15 residues. Germline CDR1 and CDR2: SNHLY and FYNNEI. J was trimmed by 2 bases and V by 5 bases; bases with no gene match: 5.

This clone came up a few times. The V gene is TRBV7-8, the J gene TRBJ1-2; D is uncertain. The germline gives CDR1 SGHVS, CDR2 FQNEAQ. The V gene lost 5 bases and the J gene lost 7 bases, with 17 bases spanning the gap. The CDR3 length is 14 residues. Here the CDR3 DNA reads TGTGCCAGCAGCCCCTCGGAGGGAGTAGGTGGCTACACCTTC. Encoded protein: CASSPSEGVGGYTF.

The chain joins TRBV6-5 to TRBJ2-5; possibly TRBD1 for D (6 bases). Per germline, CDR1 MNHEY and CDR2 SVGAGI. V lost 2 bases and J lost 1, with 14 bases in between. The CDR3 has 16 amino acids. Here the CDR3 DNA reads TGTGCCAGCAGTTACCTTGGACAGTTAGCCCAAGAGACCCAGTACTTC. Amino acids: CASSYLGQLAQETQYF.

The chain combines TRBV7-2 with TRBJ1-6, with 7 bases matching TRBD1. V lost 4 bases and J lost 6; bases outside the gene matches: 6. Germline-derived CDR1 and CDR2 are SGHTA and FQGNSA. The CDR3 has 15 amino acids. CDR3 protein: CASSSQGRVNSPLHF. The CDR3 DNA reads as TGTGCCAGCAGCTCACAGGGGCGGGTTAATTCACCCCTCCACTTT.

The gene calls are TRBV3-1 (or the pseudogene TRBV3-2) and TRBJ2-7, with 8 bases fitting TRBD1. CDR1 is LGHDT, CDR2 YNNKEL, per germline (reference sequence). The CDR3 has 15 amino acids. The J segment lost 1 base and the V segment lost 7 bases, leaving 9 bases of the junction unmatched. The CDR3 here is CASTRLGQGSYEQYF. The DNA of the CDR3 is TGTGCCAGCACCCGCCTCGGACAGGGATCCTACGAGCAGTACTTC.

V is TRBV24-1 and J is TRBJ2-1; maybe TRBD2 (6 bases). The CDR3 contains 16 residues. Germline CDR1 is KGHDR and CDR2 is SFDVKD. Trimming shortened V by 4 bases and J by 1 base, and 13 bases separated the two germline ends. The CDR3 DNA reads TGTGCCACCAGTGACGGACTACTACAGTCCTACAATGAGCAGTTCTTC. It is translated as CATSDGLLQSYNEQFF.

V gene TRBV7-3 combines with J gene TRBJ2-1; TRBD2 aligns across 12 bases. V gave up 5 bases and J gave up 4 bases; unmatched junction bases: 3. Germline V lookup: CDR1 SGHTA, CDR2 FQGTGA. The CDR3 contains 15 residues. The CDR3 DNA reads TGTGCCAGCAGCCAACTAGCGGGGGGATACAATGAGCAGTTCTTC. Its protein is CASSQLAGGYNEQFF.

The CDR3 DNA sequence: TGTGCCACCAGTGACGGGACAGGGGGCACAGATACGCAGTATTTT. Its translation: CATSDGTGGTDTQYF. V and J are TRBV24-1 and TRBJ2-3; TRBD1 matches at 10 bases. Per the germline V gene, CDR1 is KGHDR and CDR2 is SFDVKD. V lost 4 bases to trimming and J lost 1 base; unmatched junction nucleotides: 1. This CDR3 spans 15 amino acids.

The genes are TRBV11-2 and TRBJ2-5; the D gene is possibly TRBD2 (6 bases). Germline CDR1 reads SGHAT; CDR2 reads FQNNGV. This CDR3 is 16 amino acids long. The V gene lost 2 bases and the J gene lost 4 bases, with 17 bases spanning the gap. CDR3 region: CASSLSGLPGGETQYF. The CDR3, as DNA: TGTGCCAGCAGCTTATCCGGACTCCCCGGGGGAGAGACCCAGTACTTC.

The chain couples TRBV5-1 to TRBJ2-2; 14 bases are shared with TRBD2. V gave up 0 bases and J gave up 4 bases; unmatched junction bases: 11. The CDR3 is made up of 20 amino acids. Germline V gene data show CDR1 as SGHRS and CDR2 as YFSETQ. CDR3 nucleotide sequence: TGCGCCAGCAGCTTGGGACCGGGACTAGCGGGAGAAGGGGGCACCGGGGAGCTGTTTTTT. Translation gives CASSLGPGLAGEGGTGELFF.

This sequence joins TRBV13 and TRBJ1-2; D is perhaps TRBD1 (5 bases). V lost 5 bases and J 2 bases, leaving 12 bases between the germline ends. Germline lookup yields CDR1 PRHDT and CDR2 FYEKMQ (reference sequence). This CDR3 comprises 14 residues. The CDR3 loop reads CASSPDPGNYGYTF. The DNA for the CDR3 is TGTGCCAGCAGCCCCGACCCAGGGAACTATGGCTACACCTTC.

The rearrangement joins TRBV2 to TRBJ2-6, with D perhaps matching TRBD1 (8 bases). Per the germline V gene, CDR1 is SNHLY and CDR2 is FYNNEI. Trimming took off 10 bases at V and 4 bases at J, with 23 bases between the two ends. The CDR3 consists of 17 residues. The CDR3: CATREGQAAPGANVLTF. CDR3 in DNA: TGTGCCACCAGGGAGGGACAGGCGGCGCCGGGGGCCAACGTCCTGACTTTC.

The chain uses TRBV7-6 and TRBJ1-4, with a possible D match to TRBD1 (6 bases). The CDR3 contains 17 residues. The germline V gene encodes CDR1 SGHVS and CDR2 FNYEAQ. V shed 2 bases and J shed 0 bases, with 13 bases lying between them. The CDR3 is CASSLSVAGATNEKLFF. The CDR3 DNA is TGTGCCAGCAGCTTATCGGTAGCAGGGGCAACTAATGAAAAACTGTTTTTT.

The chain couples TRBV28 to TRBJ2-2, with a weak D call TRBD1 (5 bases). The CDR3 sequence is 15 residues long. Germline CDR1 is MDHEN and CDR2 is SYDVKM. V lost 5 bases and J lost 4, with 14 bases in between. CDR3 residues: CASSGERTFTGELFF. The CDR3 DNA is TGTGCCAGCAGTGGGGAACGGACATTCACCGGGGAGCTGTTTTTT. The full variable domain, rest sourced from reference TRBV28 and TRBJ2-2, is DVKVTQSSRYLVKRTGEKVFLECVQDMDHENMFWYRQDPGLGLRLIYFSYDVKMKEKGDIPEGYSVSREKKERFSLILESASTNQTSMYLCASSGERTFTGELFFGEGSRLTVL.

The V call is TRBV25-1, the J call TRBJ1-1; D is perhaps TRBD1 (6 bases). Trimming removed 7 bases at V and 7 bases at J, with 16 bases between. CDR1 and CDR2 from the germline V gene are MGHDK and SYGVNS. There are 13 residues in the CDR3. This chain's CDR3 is CASTPGAEVEAFF. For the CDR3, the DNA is TGTGCCAGCACCCCAGGGGCAGAGGTTGAAGCTTTCTTT. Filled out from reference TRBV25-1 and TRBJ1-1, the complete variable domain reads EADIYQTPRYLVIGTGKKITLECSQTMGHDKMYWYQQDPGMELHLIHYSYGVNSTEKGDLSSESTVSRIRTEHFPLTLESARPSHTSQYLCASTPGAEVEAFFGQGTRLTVV.

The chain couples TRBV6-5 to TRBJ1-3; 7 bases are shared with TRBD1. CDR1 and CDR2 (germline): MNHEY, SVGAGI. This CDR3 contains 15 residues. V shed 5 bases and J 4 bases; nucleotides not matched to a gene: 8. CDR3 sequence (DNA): TGTGCCAGCAGTCCCGGGACAGTGGGAGGAAACACCATATATTTT. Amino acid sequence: CASSPGTVGGNTIYF.

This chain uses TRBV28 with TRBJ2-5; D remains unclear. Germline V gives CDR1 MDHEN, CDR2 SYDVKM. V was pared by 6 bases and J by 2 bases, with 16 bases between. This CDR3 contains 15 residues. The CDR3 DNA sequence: TGTGCCAGCAGCCCCCGAGGAACTGTTCAAGAGACCCAGTACTTC. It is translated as CASSPRGTVQETQYF. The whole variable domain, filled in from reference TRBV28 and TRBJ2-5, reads DVKVTQSSRYLVKRTGEKVFLECVQDMDHENMFWYRQDPGLGLRLIYFSYDVKMKEKGDIPEGYSVSREKKERFSLILESASTNQTSMYLCASSPRGTVQETQYFGPGTRLLVL.

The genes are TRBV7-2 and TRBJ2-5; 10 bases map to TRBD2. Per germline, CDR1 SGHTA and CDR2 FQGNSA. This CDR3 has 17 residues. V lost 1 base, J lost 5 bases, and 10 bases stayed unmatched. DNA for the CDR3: TGTGCCAGCAGCTTAGTCGGAGCGGGGGGGCCCCGGGAGACCCAGTACTTC. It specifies CASSLVGAGGPRETQYF.

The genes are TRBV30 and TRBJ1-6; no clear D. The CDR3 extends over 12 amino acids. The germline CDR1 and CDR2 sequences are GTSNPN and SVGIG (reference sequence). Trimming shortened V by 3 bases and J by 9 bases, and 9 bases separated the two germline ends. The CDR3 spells CAWRASGSPLHF. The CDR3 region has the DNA TGTGCCTGGAGAGCATCTGGTTCACCCCTCCACTTT.

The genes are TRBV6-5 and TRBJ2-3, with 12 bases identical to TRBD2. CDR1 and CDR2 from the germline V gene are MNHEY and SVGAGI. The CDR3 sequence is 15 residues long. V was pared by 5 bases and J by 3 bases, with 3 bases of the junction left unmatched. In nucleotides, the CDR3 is TGTGCCAGCAGTCCTAGCGGGGGGGCAACAGATACGCAGTATTTT. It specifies CASSPSGGATDTQYF.

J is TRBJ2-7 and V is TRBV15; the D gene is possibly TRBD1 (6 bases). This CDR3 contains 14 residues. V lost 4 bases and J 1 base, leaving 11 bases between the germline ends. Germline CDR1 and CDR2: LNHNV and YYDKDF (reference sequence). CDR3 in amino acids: CATSTRQESYEQYF. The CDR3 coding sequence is TGTGCCACCAGCACCCGACAGGAGTCCTACGAGCAGTACTTC.

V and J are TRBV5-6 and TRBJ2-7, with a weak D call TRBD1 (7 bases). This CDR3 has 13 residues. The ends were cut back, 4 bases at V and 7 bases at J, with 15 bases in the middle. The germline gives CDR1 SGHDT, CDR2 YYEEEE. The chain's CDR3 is CASSPAGQREQYF. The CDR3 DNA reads TGTGCCAGCAGCCCGGCGGGACAGAGGGAGCAGTACTTC.

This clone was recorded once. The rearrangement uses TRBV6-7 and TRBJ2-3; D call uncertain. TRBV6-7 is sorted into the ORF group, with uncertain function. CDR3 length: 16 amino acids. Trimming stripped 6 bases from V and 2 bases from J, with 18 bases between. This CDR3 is CASSYSPSDTTDTQYF. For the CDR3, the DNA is TGTGCCAGCAGCTATAGTCCCAGTGACACCACAGATACGCAGTATTTT.

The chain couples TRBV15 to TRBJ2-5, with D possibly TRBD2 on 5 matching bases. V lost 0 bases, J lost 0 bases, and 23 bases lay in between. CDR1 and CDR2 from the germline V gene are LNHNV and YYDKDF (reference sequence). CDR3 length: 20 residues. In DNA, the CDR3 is TGTGCCACCAGCAGAGATGGACTCGCTCTGCCCGCCTTGTACCAAGAGACCCAGTACTTC. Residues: CATSRDGLALPALYQETQYF.

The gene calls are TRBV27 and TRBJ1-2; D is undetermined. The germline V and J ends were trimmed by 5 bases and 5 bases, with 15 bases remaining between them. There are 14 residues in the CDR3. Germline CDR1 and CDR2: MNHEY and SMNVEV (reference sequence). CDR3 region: CASSPRRDSYGYTF. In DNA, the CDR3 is TGTGCCAGCAGTCCCCGACGGGATTCTTATGGCTACACCTTC.

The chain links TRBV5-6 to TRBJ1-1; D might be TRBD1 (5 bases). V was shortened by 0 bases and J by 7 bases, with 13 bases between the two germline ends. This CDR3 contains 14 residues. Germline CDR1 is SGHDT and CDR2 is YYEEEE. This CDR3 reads CASSLASWTLEAFF. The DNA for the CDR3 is TGTGCCAGCAGCTTGGCTAGTTGGACACTTGAAGCTTTCTTT.

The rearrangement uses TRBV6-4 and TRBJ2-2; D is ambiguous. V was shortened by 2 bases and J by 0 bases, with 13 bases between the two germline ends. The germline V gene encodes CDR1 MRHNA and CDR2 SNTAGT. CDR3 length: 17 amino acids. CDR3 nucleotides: TGTGCCAGCAGTGACGACTTGCGGCAGACGAACACCGGGGAGCTGTTTTTT. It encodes CASSDDLRQTNTGELFF.

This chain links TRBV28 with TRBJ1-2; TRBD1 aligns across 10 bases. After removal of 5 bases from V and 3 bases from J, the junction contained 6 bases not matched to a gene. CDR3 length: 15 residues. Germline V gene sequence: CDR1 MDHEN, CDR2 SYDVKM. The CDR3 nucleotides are TGTGCCAGCAGTCTAAGGACAGGGGGTTACTATGGCTACACCTTC. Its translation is CASSLRTGGYYGYTF.

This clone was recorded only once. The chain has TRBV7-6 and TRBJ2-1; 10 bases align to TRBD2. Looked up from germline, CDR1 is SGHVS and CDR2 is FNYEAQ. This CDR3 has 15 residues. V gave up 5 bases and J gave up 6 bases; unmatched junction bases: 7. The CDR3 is CASSPSSGGGNEQFF. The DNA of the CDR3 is TGTGCCAGCAGCCCCTCTAGCGGGGGTGGCAATGAGCAGTTCTTC. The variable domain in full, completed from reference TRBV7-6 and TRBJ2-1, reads GAGVSQSPRYKVTKRGQDVALRCDPISGHVSLYWYRQALGQGPEFLTYFNYEAQQDKSGLPNDRFSAERPEGSISTLTIQRTEQRDSAMYRCASSPSSGGGNEQFFGPGTRLTVL.